This TCR beta chain was captured in a study of blood T cell repertoires in COVID-19. Clones were sequenced by immunoSEQ multiplex PCR, and TCRdb holds only the in-frame ones, with some missing. The sample holds 200,000 to 250,000 clones, 84% seen once. In germline, CDR1 is SGHRS, CDR2 YFSETQ. The ends lost 6 bases at V and 7 bases at J; junction bases unmatched: 9. This CDR3 comprises 17 residues. This sequence joins TRBV5-1 and TRBJ2-2; 16 nucleotides align to TRBD2. This receptor was obtained from a man aged 55 to 69 who had recovered from COVID-19. Sequencing was performed on PBMCs or T cells enriched from blood (not recorded which). The CDR3 loop is CASTPGLAGGRVGELFF. The CDR3 nucleotides read TGCGCCAGCACCCCGGGACTAGCGGGGGGGCGAGTCGGGGAGCTGTTTTTT.